What follows is one T cell receptor (beta chain) and its context. Original processing methods: Estimates of nucleated cell counts were drawn from the amplification of reference gene primers. Clones were read by immunoSEQ multiplex PCR, and TCRdb kept only the in-frame ones, dropping some. The DNA gave D and trimming, while V, J and clone size come from that table. The top ten hold roughly 5.3% of the sample, which has more than 65,000 clones, 87% seen once. These data originate in a study of blood T cell repertoires in COVID-19. V lost 4 bases to trimming and J lost 6 bases, with 14 bases between them. Per the germline V gene, CDR1 is SGHKS and CDR2 is YYEKEE (reference sequence). The CDR3 has 13 amino acids.

The sample comprised peripheral blood. The chain recombines TRBV5-5 with TRBJ2-7, with D possibly TRBD1 on 6 matching bases. The TCR was taken from a woman at least 80 years old with active or convalescent COVID-19. For the CDR3, the DNA is TGTGCCAGCAGCCGGACAGTCCCTAGCGAGCAGTACTTC. Residues: CASSRTVPSEQYF.